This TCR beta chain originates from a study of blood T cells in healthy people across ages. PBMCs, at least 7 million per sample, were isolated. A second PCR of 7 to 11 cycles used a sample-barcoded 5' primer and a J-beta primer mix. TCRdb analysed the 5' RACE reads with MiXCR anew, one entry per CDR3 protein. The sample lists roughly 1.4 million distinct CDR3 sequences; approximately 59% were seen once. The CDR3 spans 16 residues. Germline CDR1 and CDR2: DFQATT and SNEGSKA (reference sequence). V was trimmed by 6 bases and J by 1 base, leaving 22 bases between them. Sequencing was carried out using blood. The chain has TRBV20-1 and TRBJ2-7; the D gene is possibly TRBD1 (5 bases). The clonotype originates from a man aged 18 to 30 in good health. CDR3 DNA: TGCAGTGCGCGTCCCGCGTTCGCAGGGTTATCCTACGAGCAGTACTTC. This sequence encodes CSARPAFAGLSYEQYF.